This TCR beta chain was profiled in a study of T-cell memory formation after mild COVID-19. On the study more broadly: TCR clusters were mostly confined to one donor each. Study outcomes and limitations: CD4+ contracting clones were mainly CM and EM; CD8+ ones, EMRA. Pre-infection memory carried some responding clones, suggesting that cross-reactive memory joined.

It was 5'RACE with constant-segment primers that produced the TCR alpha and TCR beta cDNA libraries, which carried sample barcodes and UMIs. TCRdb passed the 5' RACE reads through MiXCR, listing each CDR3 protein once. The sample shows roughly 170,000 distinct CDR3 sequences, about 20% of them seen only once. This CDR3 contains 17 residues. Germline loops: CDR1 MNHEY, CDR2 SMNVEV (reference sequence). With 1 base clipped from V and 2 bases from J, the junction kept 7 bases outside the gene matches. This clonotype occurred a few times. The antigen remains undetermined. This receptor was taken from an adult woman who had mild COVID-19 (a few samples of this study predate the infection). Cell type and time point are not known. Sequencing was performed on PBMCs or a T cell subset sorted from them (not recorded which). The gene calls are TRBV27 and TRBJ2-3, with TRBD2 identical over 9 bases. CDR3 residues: CASSLFGLAGNTDTQYF. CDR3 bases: TGTGCCAGCAGTTTATTCGGCCTAGCGGGAAACACAGATACGCAGTATTTT.